A single sample gave rise to the 9 T cell receptor beta chains below, sequenced in a study of Graves' ophthalmopathy and Graves' hyperthyroidism. Amplified TCR beta CDR3 regions were obtained using RNA transcripts as template. Amplification began with first-round RT-PCR using HTBI primers, then second-round multiplex PCR was performed. MiXCR was run by TCRdb on the multiplex PCR reads, yielding one entry per CDR3 protein. This table has roughly 300,000 distinct CDR3 sequences, 15% to 20% appearing once. The material sequenced was peripheral blood. The receptors stem from an adult man with Graves' ophthalmopathy.

This clonotype was seen many times. The chain recombines TRBV11-1 with TRBJ2-7, with 10 bases matching TRBD1. This CDR3 has 13 residues. The trim removed 4 bases at V and 4 bases at J, leaving 1 base unmatched. Per the germline V gene, CDR1 is SGHAT and CDR2 is FQDESV (reference sequence). The CDR3 region has the DNA TGTGCCAGCAGCTCGGACAGGGGGTACGAGCAGTACTTC. It encodes CASSSDRGYEQYF.

This clonotype was counted at least ten times. This rearrangement joins TRBV30 to TRBJ1-1, with 10 bases that match TRBD1. The length of the CDR3 is 15 residues. With 1 base clipped from V and 6 bases from J, the junction kept 8 bases outside the gene matches. CDR1 is GTSNPN, CDR2 SVGIG, per germline (reference sequence). CDR3 residues: CAWSALRTGGAEAFF. As DNA, the CDR3 is TGTGCCTGGAGTGCCCTAAGGACAGGGGGTGCTGAAGCTTTCTTT.

This clonotype showed up many times. The chain links TRBV5-4 to TRBJ1-5, with D perhaps matching TRBD1 (5 bases). The germline gives CDR1 SGHNT, CDR2 YYREEE (reference sequence). The CDR3 contains 15 residues. Trimming cost V 0 bases and J 6 bases, with 13 bases left between them. The CDR3 protein is CASSLDGRGAQPQHF. The DNA for the CDR3 is TGTGCCAGCAGCTTGGATGGGAGGGGTGCTCAGCCCCAGCATTTT.

This clonotype was seen at least ten times. The chain uses TRBV12-3 or TRBV12-4 and TRBJ2-1, with TRBD1 identical over 12 bases. This CDR3 has 16 amino acids. The J segment lost 7 bases and the V segment lost 5 bases, leaving 9 bases of the junction unmatched. CDR3 sequence reads: CASSPPRGQGANEQFF. CDR3 bases: TGTGCCAGCAGTCCACCCCGGGGACAGGGGGCTAATGAGCAGTTCTTC.

The genes are TRBV29-1 and TRBJ2-5; D is perhaps TRBD1 (5 bases). CDR1 SQVTM and CDR2 ANQGSEA come from the germline V gene. The CDR3 length is 13 residues. V was clipped by 2 bases and J by 7 bases, with 14 bases between them. CDR3 DNA sequence: TGCAGCGTTGAAAAAATAGACAGTGGGACCCAGTACTTC. Protein sequence: CSVEKIDSGTQYF.

Many counts were recorded for this clonotype. J is TRBJ1-1 and V is TRBV12-3 or TRBV12-4, with no clear D. V lost 7 bases, J lost 1 base, and 13 bases lay in between. The CDR3 is made up of 14 amino acids. The CDR3 bases are TGTGCCAGCACCAGCCAGACGGCGAACACTGAAGCTTTCTTT. Translating gives CASTSQTANTEAFF.

This clonotype was seen a few times. The chain has TRBV6-5 and TRBJ2-7, with D unresolved. Trimming shortened V by 7 bases and J by 1 base, and 11 bases separated the two germline ends. CDR3 length: 13 residues. The V gene's germline CDR1 is MNHEY and CDR2 SVGAGI. The CDR3 nucleotides are TGTGCCAGCACTACCTCGAGGTCCTACGAGCAGTACTTC. It is translated as CASTTSRSYEQYF.

This clonotype was picked up many times. The chain recombines TRBV19 with TRBJ1-1; TRBD1 is a possible D gene (5 bases). Germline values: CDR1 LNHDA, CDR2 SQIVND (reference sequence). The CDR3 consists of 15 residues. The V end lost 4 bases, the J end lost 2 bases, and 14 bases lay between the germline ends. CDR3 in amino acids: CASSTGTQTNTEAFF. The DNA for the CDR3 is TGTGCCAGTAGTACGGGGACCCAGACAAACACTGAAGCTTTCTTT.

This clonotype was recorded many times. The chain uses TRBV20-1 and TRBJ2-5, with a tentative D call TRBD2 (6 bases). The CDR3 consists of 15 residues. V was clipped by 5 bases and J by 3 bases, with 19 bases between them. Germline CDR1 reads DFQATT; CDR2 reads SNEGSKA (reference sequence). CDR3 coding DNA: TGCAGTGCTCAATACGGTGGAGGGGCGAAAGAGACCCAGTACTTC. The encoded protein is CSAQYGGGAKETQYF.